A selection of T cell receptor beta chains follows, all from one sample in a study of human T cells and chemical hapten exposure. From the RACE reads, TCRdb called clonotypes with MiXCR, one entry per CDR3 protein. This table has some 250,000 distinct CDR3 sequences, roughly 7.4% appearing once. The sample here was whole blood, taken in connection with sensitization to the hapten diphenylcyclopropenone (DPC). These receptors came from a man between 18 and 29 years old with alopecia areata. Some clones in this sample may be carry-over from other donors' samples. The CDR3 runs from the conserved cysteine through the conserved F or W. A D gene is named only where the DNA matches it firmly. The size entry is marked missing in some rows and otherwise reads once, few, many or a size class.

CDR3aa	CDR3nt	j_gene	abundance	d_gene	v_gene
CASSQELRQGFAGMELFF	TGCGCCAGCAGCCAAGAGCTTAGACAGGGTTTCGCGGGCATGGAACTGTTTTTT	TRBJ1-4	many	TRBD1	TRBV4-3
CASSPPGDRKYEQYF	TGCGCCAGCAGCCCGCCAGGGGACAGGAAGTACGAGCAGTACTTC	TRBJ2-7	.	TRBD1	TRBV4-1
CSAGLAGGSGELFF	TGCAGCGCCGGACTAGCGGGGGGGTCCGGGGAGCTGTTTTTT	TRBJ2-2	.	TRBD2	TRBV29-1
CSARDGLVGIMNTEAFF	TGCAGTGCTAGAGATGGGTTAGTGGGGATCATGAACACTGAAGCTTTCTTT	TRBJ1-1	few	.	TRBV20-1
CSVVESTARLDF	TGCAGCGTTGTCGAGAGCACCGCGCGGTTAGACTTC	TRBJ2-1	many	.	TRBV29-1
CASSFRAGGTEAFF	TGTGCCAGCAGCTTCCGGGCGGGAGGGACTGAAGCTTTCTTT	TRBJ1-1	.	.	TRBV7-2
CASSSLRTAGNTIYF	TGTGCCAGCAGTTCGCTTCGGACAGCGGGAAACACCATATATTTT	TRBJ1-3	.	.	TRBV6-2/TRBV6-3
CSVNPTVNYGYTF	TGCAGTGTTAATCCCACGGTGAACTATGGCTACACCTTC	TRBJ1-2	.	.	TRBV20-1
CASSLGDGTYEQYF	TGTGCCAGCAGTTTAGGGGACGGCACCTACGAGCAGTACTTC	TRBJ2-7	few	.	TRBV27
CASSVDSDGSPLHF	TGTGCCAGCAGTGTGGACAGTGACGGTTCACCCCTCCACTTT	TRBJ1-6	.	.	TRBV6-4
CASSRGLSYNEQFF	TGCGCCAGCAGCCGGGGCCTCTCCTACAATGAGCAGTTCTTC	TRBJ2-1	few	.	TRBV4-3
CASSQDGSSYNEQFF	TGCGCCAGCAGCCAAGACGGTAGCTCCTACAATGAGCAGTTCTTC	TRBJ2-1	many	.	TRBV5-1
CASSRGYGSNQPQHF	TGTGCCAGCAGTCGGGGCTATGGATCAAATCAGCCCCAGCATTTT	TRBJ1-5	many	.	TRBV12-3/TRBV12-4
CALGSSQFERTEAFF	TGTGCCCTAGGCTCTTCCCAATTTGAGCGCACTGAAGCTTTCTTT	TRBJ1-1	many	.	TRBV7-3
CASSSRTGGWGSGELFF	TGTGCCAGCAGCTCCCGAACAGGGGGCTGGGGCTCCGGGGAGCTGTTTTTT	TRBJ2-2	few	TRBD1	TRBV5-5
CASSVALQGYSGYTF	TGTGCCAGCAGCGTAGCTCTACAGGGGTATAGTGGCTACACCTTC	TRBJ1-2	many	TRBD1	TRBV9
CATSSQKTQYF	TGTGCCACCTCCAGTCAAAAGACCCAGTACTTC	TRBJ2-5	few	.	TRBV15